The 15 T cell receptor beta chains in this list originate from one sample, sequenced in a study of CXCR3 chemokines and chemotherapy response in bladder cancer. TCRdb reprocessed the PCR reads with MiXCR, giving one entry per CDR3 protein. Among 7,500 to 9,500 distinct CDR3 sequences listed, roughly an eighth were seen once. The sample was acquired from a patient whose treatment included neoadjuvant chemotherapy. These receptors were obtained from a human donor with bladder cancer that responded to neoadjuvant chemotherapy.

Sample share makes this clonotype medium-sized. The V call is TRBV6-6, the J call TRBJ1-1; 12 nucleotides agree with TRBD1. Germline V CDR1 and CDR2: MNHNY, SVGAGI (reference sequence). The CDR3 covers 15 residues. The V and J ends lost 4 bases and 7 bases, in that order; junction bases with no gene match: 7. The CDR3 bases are TGTGCCAGCAGTTCCGTGGGACAGGGGGCGAATGAAGCTTTCTTT. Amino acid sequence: CASSSVGQGANEAFF.

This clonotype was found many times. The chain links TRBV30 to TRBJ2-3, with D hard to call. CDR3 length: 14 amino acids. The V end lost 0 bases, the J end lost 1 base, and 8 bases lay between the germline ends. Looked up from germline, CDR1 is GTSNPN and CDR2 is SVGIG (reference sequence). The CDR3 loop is CAWSVGVGTDTQYF. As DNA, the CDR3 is TGTGCCTGGAGTGTCGGCGTGGGCACAGATACGCAGTATTTT.

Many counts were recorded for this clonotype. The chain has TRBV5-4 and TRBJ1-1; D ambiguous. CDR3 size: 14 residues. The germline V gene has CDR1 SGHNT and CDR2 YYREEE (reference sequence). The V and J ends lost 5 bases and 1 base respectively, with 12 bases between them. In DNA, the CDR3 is TGTGCCAGCAGTTACCGGTTGGCGAACACTGAAGCTTTCTTT. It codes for CASSYRLANTEAFF. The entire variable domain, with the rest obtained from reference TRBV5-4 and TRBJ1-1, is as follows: ETGVTQSPTHLIKTRGQQVTLRCSSQSGHNTVSWYQQALGQGPQFIFQYYREEENGRGNFPPRFSGLQFPNYSSELNVNALELDDSALYLCASSYRLANTEAFFGQGTRLTVV.

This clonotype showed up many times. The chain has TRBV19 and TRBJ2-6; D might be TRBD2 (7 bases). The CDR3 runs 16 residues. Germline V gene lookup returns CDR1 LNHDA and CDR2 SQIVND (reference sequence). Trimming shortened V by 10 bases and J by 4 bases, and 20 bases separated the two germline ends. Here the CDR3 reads CATDVGGRAGANVLTF. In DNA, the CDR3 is TGTGCCACGGACGTGGGGGGGCGGGCAGGGGCCAACGTCCTGACTTTC.

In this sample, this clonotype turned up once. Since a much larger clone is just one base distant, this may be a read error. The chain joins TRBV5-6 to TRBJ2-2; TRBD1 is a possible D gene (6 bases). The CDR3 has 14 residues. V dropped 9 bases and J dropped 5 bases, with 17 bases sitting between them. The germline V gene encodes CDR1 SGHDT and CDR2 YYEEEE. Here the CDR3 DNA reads TGTGCCACCAAAGGACAGAGTCGGACCGGGGAGCTGTTTTTT. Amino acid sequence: CATKGQSRTGELFF.

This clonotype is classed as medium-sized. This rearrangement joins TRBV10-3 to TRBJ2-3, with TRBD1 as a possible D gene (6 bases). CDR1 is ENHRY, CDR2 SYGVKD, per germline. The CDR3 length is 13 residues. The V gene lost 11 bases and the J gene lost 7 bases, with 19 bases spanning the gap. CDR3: CAAVGGSGNTQYF. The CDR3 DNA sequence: TGTGCCGCCGTTGGGGGCTCAGGTAATACGCAGTATTTT.

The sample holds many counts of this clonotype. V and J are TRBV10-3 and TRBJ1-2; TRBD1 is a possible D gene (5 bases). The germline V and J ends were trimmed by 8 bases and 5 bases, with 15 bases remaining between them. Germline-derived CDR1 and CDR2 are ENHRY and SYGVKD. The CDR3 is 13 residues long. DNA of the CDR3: TGTGCCATCCCGAGCGGGGACGGGTATGGCTACACCTTC. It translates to CAIPSGDGYGYTF.

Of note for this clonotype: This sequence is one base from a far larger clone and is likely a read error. The CDR3 bases are TGTGCCAGCAGTTCGGGACAGTATGGCTACACCTTC. Protein product: CASSSGQYGYTF. J is TRBJ1-2 and V is TRBV6-6; 7 bases align to TRBD1. This CDR3 has 12 residues. Germline V gene data show CDR1 as MNHNY and CDR2 as SVGAGI (reference sequence). The J segment lost 5 bases and the V segment lost 4 bases, leaving 1 base of the junction unmatched.

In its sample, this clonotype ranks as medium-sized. This CDR3 is CASLRDRGAEQYF. CDR3 in DNA: TGTGCCAGCCTGCGGGACAGAGGCGCCGAGCAGTACTTC. The chain uses TRBV6-1 and TRBJ2-7, with D tentatively TRBD1 (7 bases). The CDR3 has 13 residues. V was shortened by 8 bases and J by 6 bases, with 17 bases between the two germline ends. Germline V gene data show CDR1 as MNHNS and CDR2 as SASEGT.

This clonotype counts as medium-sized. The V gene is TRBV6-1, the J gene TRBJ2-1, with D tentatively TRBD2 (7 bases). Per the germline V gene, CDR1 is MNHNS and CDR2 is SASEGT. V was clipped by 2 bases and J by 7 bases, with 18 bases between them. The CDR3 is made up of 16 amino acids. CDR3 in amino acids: CASSERRRGGWNEQFF. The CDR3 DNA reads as TGTGCCAGCAGTGAAAGGAGGAGGGGGGGCTGGAATGAGCAGTTCTTC.

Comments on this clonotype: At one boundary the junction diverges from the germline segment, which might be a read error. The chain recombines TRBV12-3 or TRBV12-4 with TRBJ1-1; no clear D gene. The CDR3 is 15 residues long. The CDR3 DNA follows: TGTGCTAGCAGCCCCCGGCCAGACTCGTTCCCTGAAGCTTTCTTT. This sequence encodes CASSPRPDSFPEAFF.

CDR3 nucleotides: TGTGCCACCAGCTGGGGGATTGAGCAGTTCTTC. This codes for CATSWGIEQFF. V gene TRBV24-1 combines with J gene TRBJ2-1; perhaps D is TRBD1 or TRBD2 (5 bases each). V lost 7 bases, J lost 9 bases, and 9 bases lay in between. The CDR3 sequence is 11 residues long. Germline loops: CDR1 KGHDR, CDR2 SFDVKD.

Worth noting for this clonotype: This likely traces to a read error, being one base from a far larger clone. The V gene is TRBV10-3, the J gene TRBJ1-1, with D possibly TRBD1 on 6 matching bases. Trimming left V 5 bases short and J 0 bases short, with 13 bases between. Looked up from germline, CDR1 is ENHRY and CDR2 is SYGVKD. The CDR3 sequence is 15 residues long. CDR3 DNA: TGTGCCATCAGTCAACCGGGACAAATGAACACTGAAGCTTTCTTT. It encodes CAISQPGQMNTEAFF.

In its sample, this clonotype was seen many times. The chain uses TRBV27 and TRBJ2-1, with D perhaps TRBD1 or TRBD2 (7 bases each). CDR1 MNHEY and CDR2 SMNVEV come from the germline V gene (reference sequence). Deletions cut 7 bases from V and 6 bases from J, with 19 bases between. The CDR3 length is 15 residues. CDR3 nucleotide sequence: TGTGCCAGCAAGGCTCCTCAGGGGGGGCTCAATGAGCAGTTCTTC. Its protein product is CASKAPQGGLNEQFF.

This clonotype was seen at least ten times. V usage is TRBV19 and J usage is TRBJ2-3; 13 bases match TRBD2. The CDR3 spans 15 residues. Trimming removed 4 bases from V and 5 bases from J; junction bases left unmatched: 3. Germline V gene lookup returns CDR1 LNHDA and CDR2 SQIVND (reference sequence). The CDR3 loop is CASSRTSGGIDTQYF. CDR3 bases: TGTGCCAGTAGTAGGACTAGCGGGGGTATAGATACGCAGTATTTT. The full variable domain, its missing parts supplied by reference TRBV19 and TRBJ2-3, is DGGITQSPKYLFRKEGQNVTLSCEQNLNHDAMYWYRQDPGQGLRLIYYSQIVNDFQKGDIAEGYSVSREKKESFPLTVTSAQKNPTAFYLCASSRTSGGIDTQYFGPGTRLTVL.